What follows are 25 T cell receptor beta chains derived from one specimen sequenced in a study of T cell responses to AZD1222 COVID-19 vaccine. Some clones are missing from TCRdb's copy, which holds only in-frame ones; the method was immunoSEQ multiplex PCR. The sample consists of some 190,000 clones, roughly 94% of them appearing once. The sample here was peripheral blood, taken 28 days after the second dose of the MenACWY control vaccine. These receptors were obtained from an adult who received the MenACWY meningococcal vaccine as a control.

The CDR3 DNA reads TGTGCCAGCAAACCTCAGGGTACCACAGATACGCAGTATTTT. Its translation is CASKPQGTTDTQYF. V is TRBV28 and J is TRBJ2-3; the D gene is possibly TRBD1 (5 bases). This CDR3 is built from 14 residues. CDR1 MDHEN and CDR2 SYDVKM come from the germline V gene. Trimming removed 7 bases at V and 2 bases at J, with 13 bases between.

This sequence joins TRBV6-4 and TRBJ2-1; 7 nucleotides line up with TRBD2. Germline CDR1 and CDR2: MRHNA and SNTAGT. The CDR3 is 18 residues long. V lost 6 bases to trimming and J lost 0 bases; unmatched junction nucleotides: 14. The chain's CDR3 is CASSLAVLIKSSYNEQFF. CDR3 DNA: TGTGCCAGCAGCCTAGCGGTCCTAATTAAAAGCTCCTACAATGAGCAGTTCTTC.

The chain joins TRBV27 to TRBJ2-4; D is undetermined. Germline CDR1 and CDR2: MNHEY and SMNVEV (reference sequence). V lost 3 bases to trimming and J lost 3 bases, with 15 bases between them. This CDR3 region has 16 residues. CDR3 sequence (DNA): TGTGCCAGCAGTTTCCTTCTTCATCGGGTCAAAAACATTCAGTACTTC. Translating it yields CASSFLLHRVKNIQYF.

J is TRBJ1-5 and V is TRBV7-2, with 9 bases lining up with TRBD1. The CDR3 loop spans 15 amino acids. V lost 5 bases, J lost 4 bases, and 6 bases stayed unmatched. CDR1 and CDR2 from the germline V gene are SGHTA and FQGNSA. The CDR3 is CASSMGQGPNQPQHF. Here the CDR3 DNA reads TGTGCCAGCAGCATGGGACAGGGACCAAATCAGCCCCAGCATTTT.

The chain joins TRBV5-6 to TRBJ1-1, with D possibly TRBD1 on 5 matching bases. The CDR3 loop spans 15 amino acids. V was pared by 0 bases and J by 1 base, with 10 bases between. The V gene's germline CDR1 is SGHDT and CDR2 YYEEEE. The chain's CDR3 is CASSLVGTENTEAFF. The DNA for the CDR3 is TGTGCCAGCAGCTTGGTTGGGACGGAGAACACTGAAGCTTTCTTT.

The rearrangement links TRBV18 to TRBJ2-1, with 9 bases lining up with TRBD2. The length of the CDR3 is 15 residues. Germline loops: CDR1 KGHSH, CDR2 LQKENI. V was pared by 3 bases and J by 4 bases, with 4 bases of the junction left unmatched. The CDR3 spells CASSPRGRGYNEQFF. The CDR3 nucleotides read TGTGCCAGCTCACCGCGCGGGAGGGGATACAATGAGCAGTTCTTC.

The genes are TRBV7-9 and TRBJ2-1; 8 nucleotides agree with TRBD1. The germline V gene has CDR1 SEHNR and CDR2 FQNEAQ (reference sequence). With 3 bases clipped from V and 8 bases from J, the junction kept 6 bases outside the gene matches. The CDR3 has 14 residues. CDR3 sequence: CASSFRDRIDEQFF. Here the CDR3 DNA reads TGTGCCAGCAGCTTCCGGGACAGGATCGATGAGCAGTTCTTC.

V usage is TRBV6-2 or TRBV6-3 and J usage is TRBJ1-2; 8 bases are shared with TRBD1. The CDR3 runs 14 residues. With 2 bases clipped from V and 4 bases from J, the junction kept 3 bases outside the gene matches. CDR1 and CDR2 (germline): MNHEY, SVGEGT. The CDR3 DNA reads TGTGCCAGCAGTTACCGAACAGGGGGCTATGGCTACACCTTC. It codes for CASSYRTGGYGYTF.

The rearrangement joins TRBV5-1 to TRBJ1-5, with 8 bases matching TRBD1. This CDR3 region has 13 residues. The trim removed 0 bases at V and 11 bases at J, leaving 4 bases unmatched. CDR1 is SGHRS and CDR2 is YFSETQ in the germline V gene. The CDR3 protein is CASSLGTGRSQHF. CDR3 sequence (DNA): TGCGCCAGCAGCTTGGGGACAGGGCGGTCCCAGCATTTT. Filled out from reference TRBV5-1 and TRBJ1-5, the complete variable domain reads KAGVTQTPRYLIKTRGQQVTLSCSPISGHRSVSWYQQTPGQGLQFLFEYFSETQRNKGNFPGRFSGRQFSNSRSEMNVSTLELGDSALYLCASSLGTGRSQHFGDGTRLSIL.

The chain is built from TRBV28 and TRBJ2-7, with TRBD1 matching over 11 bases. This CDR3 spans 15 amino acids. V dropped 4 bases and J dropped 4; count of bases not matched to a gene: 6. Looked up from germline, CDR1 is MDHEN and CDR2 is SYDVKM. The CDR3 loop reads CASSSNRDRGYEQYF. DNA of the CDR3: TGTGCCAGCAGTTCAAACCGGGACAGGGGGTACGAGCAGTACTTC.

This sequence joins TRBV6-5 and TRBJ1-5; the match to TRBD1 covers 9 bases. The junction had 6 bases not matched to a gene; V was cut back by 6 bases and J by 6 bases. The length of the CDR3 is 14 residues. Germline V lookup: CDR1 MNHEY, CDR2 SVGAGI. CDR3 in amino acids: CASRGGQGSQPQHF. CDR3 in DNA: TGTGCCAGCAGGGGGGGACAGGGCTCTCAGCCCCAGCATTTT.

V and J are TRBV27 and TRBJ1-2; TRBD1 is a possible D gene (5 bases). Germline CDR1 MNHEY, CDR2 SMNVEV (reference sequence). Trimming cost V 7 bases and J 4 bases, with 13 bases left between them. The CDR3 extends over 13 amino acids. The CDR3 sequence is CASTLGAGYGYTF. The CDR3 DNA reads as TGTGCCAGCACCCTCGGGGCCGGCTATGGCTACACCTTC.

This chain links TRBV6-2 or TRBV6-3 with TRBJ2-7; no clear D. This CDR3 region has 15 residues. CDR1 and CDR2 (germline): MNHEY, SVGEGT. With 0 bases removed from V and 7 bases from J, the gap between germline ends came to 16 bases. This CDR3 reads CASSYSTLVGGEQYF. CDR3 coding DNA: TGTGCCAGCAGTTACTCGACCCTAGTAGGTGGGGAGCAGTACTTC.

The chain's CDR3 is CASTNLQNTEAFF. The CDR3 region has the DNA TGTGCCAGCACAAACCTACAGAACACTGAAGCTTTCTTT. V and J are TRBV2 and TRBJ1-1; D is ambiguous. The CDR3 consists of 13 residues. V was trimmed by 7 bases and J by 1 base, leaving 10 bases between them. From germline, CDR1 is SNHLY and CDR2 FYNNEI.

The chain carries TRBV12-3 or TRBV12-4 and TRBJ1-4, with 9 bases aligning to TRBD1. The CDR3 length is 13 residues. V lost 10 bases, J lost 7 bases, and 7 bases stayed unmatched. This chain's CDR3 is CATCRDRAEKLFF. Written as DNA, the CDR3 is TGTGCCACCTGCCGGGACAGGGCTGAAAAACTGTTTTTT.

The CDR3 region is CSVPRPGATGELFF. The CDR3 DNA reads as TGCAGCGTTCCCCGGCCGGGGGCAACCGGGGAGCTGTTTTTT. The chain links TRBV29-1 to TRBJ2-2; TRBD1 or TRBD2 may be the D gene (6 bases each). CDR1 is SQVTM, CDR2 ANQGSEA, per germline. The CDR3 is 14 amino acids. Trimming stripped 5 bases from V and 5 bases from J, with 15 bases between.

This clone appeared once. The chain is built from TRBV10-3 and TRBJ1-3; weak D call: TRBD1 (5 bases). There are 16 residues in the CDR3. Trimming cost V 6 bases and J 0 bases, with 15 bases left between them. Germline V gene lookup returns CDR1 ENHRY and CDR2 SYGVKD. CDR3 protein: CAISRDPGSSGNTIYF. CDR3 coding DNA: TGTGCCATCAGCCGGGACCCGGGATCCTCTGGAAACACCATATATTTT.

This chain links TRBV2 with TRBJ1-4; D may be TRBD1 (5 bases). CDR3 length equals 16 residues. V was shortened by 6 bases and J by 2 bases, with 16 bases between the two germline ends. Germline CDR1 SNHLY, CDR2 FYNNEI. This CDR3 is CASRRGRARTNEKLFF. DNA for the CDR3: TGTGCCAGCAGGAGGGGCAGGGCAAGGACTAATGAAAAACTGTTTTTT.

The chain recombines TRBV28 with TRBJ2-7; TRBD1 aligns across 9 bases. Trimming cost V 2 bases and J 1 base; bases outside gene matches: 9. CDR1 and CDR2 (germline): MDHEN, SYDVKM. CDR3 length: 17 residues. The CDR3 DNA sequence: TGTGCCAGCAGTTTAAGGTGGCGGGACAGGGCGTCCTACGAGCAGTACTTC. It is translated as CASSLRWRDRASYEQYF.

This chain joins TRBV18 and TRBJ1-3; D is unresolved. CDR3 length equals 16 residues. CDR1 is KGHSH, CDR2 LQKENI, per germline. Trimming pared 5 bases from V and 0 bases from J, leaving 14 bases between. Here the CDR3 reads CASSDVRDRSGNTIYF. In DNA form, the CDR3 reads TGTGCCAGCTCAGATGTCCGGGATCGCTCTGGAAACACCATATATTTT.

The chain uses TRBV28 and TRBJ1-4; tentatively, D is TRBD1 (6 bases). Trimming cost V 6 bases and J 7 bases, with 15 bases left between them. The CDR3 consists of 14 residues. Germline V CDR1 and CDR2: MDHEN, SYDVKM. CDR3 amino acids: CASRTPGAGEKLFF. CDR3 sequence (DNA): TGTGCCAGCAGGACCCCGGGGGCGGGTGAAAAACTGTTTTTT.

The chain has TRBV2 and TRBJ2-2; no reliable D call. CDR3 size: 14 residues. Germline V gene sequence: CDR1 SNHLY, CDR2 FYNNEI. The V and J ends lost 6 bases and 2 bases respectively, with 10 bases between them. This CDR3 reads CASSAGRNTGELFF. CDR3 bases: TGTGCCAGCAGCGCCGGTCGCAACACCGGGGAGCTGTTTTTT.

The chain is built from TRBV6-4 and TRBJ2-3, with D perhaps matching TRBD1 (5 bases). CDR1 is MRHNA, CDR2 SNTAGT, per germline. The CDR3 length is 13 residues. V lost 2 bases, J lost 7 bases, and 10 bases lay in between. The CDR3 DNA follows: TGTGCCAGCAGTGACAGACAGTTTAATACGCAGTATTTT. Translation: CASSDRQFNTQYF.

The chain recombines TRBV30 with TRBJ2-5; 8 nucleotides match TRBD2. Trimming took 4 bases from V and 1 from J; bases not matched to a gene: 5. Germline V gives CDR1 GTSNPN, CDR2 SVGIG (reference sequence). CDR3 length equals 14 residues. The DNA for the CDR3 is TGTGCCTGGAACGCGGGGGGAGCCCAAGAGACCCAGTACTTC. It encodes CAWNAGGAQETQYF.

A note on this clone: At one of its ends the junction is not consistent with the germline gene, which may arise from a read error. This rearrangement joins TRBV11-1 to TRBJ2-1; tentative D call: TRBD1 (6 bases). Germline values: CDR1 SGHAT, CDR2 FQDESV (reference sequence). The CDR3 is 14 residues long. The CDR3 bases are TGTGCCAGCCGCTTAGAACAGGGCGGGAATGAGCAGTTCTTC. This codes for CASRLEQGGNEQFF.